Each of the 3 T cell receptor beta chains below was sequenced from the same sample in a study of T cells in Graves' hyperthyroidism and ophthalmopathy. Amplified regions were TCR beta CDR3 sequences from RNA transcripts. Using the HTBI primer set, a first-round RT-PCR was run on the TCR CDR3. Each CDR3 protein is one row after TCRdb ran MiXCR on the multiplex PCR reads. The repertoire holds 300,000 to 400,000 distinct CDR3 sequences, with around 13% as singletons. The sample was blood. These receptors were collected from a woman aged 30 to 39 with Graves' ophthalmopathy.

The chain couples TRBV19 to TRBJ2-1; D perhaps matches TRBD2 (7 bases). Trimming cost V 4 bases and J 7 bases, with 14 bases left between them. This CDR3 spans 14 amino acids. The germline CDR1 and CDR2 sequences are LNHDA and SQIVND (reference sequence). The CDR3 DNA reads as TGTGCCAGTAGTACCGGGGGGCCGGGGAATGAGCAGTTCTTC. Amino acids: CASSTGGPGNEQFF.

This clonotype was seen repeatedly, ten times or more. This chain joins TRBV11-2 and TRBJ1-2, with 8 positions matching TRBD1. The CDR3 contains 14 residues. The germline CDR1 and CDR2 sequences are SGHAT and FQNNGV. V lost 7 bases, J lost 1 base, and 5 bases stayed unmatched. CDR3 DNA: TGTGCCAGCAACGGACAGGGTGATAACTATGGCTACACCTTC. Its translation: CASNGQGDNYGYTF.

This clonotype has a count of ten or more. The CDR3: CASSQDGVGALLYEQYF. The CDR3 DNA is TGCGCCAGCAGCCAAGATGGGGTGGGGGCATTGTTATACGAGCAGTACTTC. The chain combines TRBV4-1 with TRBJ2-7; a possible D gene is TRBD1 (6 bases). Germline V gene data show CDR1 as MGHRA and CDR2 as YSYEKL. V was cut by 0 bases and J by 4 bases, with 19 bases left in between. The CDR3 extends over 17 amino acids.